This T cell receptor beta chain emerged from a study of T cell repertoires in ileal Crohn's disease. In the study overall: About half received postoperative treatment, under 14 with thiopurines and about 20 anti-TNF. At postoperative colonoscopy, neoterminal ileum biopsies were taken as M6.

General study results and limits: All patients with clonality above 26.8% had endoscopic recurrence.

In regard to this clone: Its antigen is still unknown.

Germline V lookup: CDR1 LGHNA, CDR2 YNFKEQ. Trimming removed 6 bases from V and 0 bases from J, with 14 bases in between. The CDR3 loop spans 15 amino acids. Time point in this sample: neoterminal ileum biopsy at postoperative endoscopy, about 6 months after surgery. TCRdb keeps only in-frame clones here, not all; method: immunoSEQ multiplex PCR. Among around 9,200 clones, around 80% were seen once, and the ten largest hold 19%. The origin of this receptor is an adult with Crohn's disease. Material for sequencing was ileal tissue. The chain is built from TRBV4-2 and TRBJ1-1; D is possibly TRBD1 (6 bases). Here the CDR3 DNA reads TGTGCCAGCAGTCAGGGGAGGGGTCTGAACACTGAAGCTTTCTTT. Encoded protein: CASSQGRGLNTEAFF.